These 27 T cell receptor beta chains were all obtained from the same sample, sequenced in a study of T cells after yellow fever vaccination. TCRdb reprocessed the 5' RACE reads with MiXCR, giving one entry per CDR3 protein. The data hold hundreds of thousands of distinct CDR3 sequences, with around 12% observed a single time. Sequenced material: PBMCs, taken on the day of the yellow fever booster vaccination. All receptors derive from a man aged 25-45 years who received the YFV17D yellow fever vaccine.

V gene TRBV12-3 or TRBV12-4 combines with J gene TRBJ1-1; perhaps TRBD1 as D (5 bases). V lost 6 bases and J 4 bases, leaving 12 bases between the germline ends. This CDR3 has 13 residues. For the CDR3, the DNA is TGTGCCAGCAGCCCGGGGCCGTTCACTGAAGCTTTCTTT. Amino acids: CASSPGPFTEAFF.

This clonotype was recorded a few times. The V gene is TRBV7-2, the J gene TRBJ1-1; TRBD1 matches at 10 bases. CDR1 and CDR2 (germline): SGHTA, FQGNSA. V was clipped by 5 bases and J by 2 bases; unmatched bases: 5. CDR3 length: 15 amino acids. DNA for the CDR3: TGTGCCAGCAGCGGGTGGGACAGGGGAAACACTGAAGCTTTCTTT. Translated: CASSGWDRGNTEAFF.

This clonotype appeared many times. This sequence joins TRBV5-1 and TRBJ2-1; no clear D. V lost 4 bases, J lost 6 bases, and 14 bases lay in between. Germline V gives CDR1 SGHRS, CDR2 YFSETQ. The CDR3 contains 14 residues. Here the CDR3 reads CASSPQRGRNEQFF. Written as DNA, the CDR3 is TGCGCCAGCAGCCCCCAAAGAGGACGCAATGAGCAGTTCTTC. The variable domain in full, with the rest retrieved from reference TRBV5-1 and TRBJ2-1, is KAGVTQTPRYLIKTRGQQVTLSCSPISGHRSVSWYQQTPGQGLQFLFEYFSETQRNKGNFPGRFSGRQFSNSRSEMNVSTLELGDSALYLCASSPQRGRNEQFFGPGTRLTVL.

This clonotype was counted between two and nine times. The gene calls are TRBV7-2 and TRBJ2-1; possibly TRBD1 or TRBD2 for D (5 bases each). Germline CDR1 SGHTA, CDR2 FQGNSA. The CDR3 spans 15 residues. Trimming cost V 5 bases and J 9 bases, with 20 bases left between them. CDR3 DNA sequence: TGTGCCAGCAGCCCCCGGGGCCACGGCCGGGCTGAGCAGTTCTTC. Translation: CASSPRGHGRAEQFF.

The chain employs TRBV7-6 and TRBJ2-7, with 8 nucleotides matching TRBD1. Germline V gene lookup returns CDR1 SGHVS and CDR2 FNYEAQ. V was pared by 4 bases and J by 7 bases, with 12 bases of the junction left unmatched. The CDR3 runs to 15 residues. The CDR3 sequence is CASSSIRDRPMEQYF. The CDR3 bases are TGTGCCAGCAGCTCGATCCGGGACAGGCCGATGGAGCAGTACTTC. Supplemented by reference TRBV7-6 and TRBJ2-7, the full variable domain reads GAGVSQSPRYKVTKRGQDVALRCDPISGHVSLYWYRQALGQGPEFLTYFNYEAQQDKSGLPNDRFSAERPEGSISTLTIQRTEQRDSAMYRCASSSIRDRPMEQYFGPGTRLTVT.

This clonotype came up many times. The V and J genes are TRBV7-2 and TRBJ1-3, with a possible D match to TRBD1 (5 bases). CDR3 length: 15 amino acids. Trimming cost V 2 bases and J 0 bases, with 8 bases left between them. Germline CDR1 and CDR2: SGHTA and FQGNSA. CDR3 loop: CASSLRGPSGNTIYF. The CDR3 coding sequence is TGTGCCAGCAGCTTAAGGGGCCCCTCTGGAAACACCATATATTTT.

This clonotype was counted at least ten times. The V call is TRBV29-1, the J call TRBJ1-1; possible D gene TRBD1, 5 bases. This CDR3 region has 12 residues. The germline V gene encodes CDR1 SQVTM and CDR2 ANQGSEA. V lost 6 bases to trimming and J lost 6 bases, with 14 bases between them. Here the CDR3 reads CSVALLGAEAFF. The CDR3 DNA sequence: TGCAGCGTCGCCTTGTTGGGGGCTGAAGCTTTCTTT.

The chain is built from TRBV10-3 and TRBJ2-2; 9 bases are a match to TRBD2. This CDR3 has 14 amino acids. V shed 10 bases and J 0 bases; nucleotides not matched to a gene: 3. Germline assignment: CDR1 ENHRY and CDR2 SYGVKD. CDR3 bases: TGTGCCAGCCTAGCGGGGCCGAACACCGGGGAGCTGTTTTTT. It encodes CASLAGPNTGELFF.

Comment on this clonotype: The germline gene is not matched at one end of the junction; a read error may be the cause. V gene TRBV7-9 combines with J gene TRBJ2-7; D gene unclear. The CDR3 totals 12 residues. Looked up from germline, CDR1 is SEHNR and CDR2 is FQNEAQ (reference sequence). CDR3 sequence (DNA): TGTGCCAGCAGCAGACCCATCGGCGAGCGGTACTTC. It codes for CASSRPIGERYF.

The V call is TRBV21-1, the J call TRBJ2-6; the listed D gene, TRBD1, was not tested against the DNA. TRBV21-1 is an annotated pseudogene. The CDR3 runs to 16 residues. The CDR3 spells CASSKWTGFGANVLTF. DNA for the CDR3: TGTGCCAGCAGCAAATGGACAGGGTTTGGGGCCAACGTCCTGACTTTC.

The chain couples TRBV19 to TRBJ2-4; possibly TRBD1 or TRBD2 for D (5 bases each). The V gene's germline CDR1 is LNHDA and CDR2 SQIVND (reference sequence). This CDR3 is 15 amino acids long. V lost 10 bases, J lost 0 bases, and 16 bases lay in between. The CDR3 DNA reads TGTGCCACCCGTCAGGGAGTGCTAGCCAAAAACATTCAGTACTTC. It codes for CATRQGVLAKNIQYF.

This clonotype showed up just a few times. The chain has TRBV20-1 and TRBJ1-6, with a possible D match to TRBD1 (5 bases). The germline V gene encodes CDR1 DFQATT and CDR2 SNEGSKA (reference sequence). V was cut by 8 bases and J by 6 bases, with 23 bases left in between. CDR3 length: 16 residues. The CDR3 bases are TGCAGTACTAAGACCAGGGTTTCCAGCCTTAATTCACCCCTCCACTTT. It encodes CSTKTRVSSLNSPLHF.

This clonotype came up a few times. V usage is TRBV3-1 and J usage is TRBJ2-2, with D unresolved. CDR3 size: 15 residues. Trimming cost V 3 bases and J 2 bases, with 10 bases left between them. Germline lookup yields CDR1 LGHDT and CDR2 YNNKEL (reference sequence). The CDR3 sequence: CASSQDPTNTGELFF. CDR3 sequence (DNA): TGTGCCAGCAGCCAGGACCCCACCAACACCGGGGAGCTGTTTTTT.

This chain links TRBV28 with TRBJ2-7; TRBD1 matches at 9 bases. CDR1 is MDHEN, CDR2 SYDVKM, per germline. CDR3 length: 15 residues. Trimming cost V 3 bases and J 2 bases; bases outside gene matches: 5. The CDR3 sequence: CASSFSDRGAYEQYF. The CDR3 nucleotides are TGTGCCAGCAGTTTTTCGGACAGGGGAGCCTACGAGCAGTACTTC.

The CDR3 DNA reads TGTGCCAGCAGCCCCCACAGTGGGCAAGAGACCCAGTACTTC. Residues: CASSPHSGQETQYF. The chain couples TRBV6-1 to TRBJ2-5; D is uncertain. Germline assignment: CDR1 MNHNS and CDR2 SASEGT. V was shortened by 6 bases and J by 2 bases, with 13 bases between the two germline ends. This CDR3 comprises 14 residues.

This clonotype has more than one count but fewer than ten. V is TRBV6-5 and J is TRBJ2-1, with D maybe TRBD1 (6 bases). The CDR3 runs to 12 residues. Trimming shortened V by 5 bases and J by 7 bases, and 9 bases separated the two germline ends. Per germline, CDR1 MNHEY and CDR2 SVGAGI. The CDR3 is CASSRRGNEQFF. CDR3 bases: TGTGCCAGCAGTCGAAGGGGGAATGAGCAGTTCTTC.

V and J are TRBV20-1 and TRBJ2-1; D is unresolved. The CDR3 covers 15 residues. Germline CDR1 DFQATT, CDR2 SNEGSKA (reference sequence). Trimming stripped 0 bases from V and 0 bases from J, with 9 bases between. DNA for the CDR3: TGCAGTGCTAGAGATATGCTAAGCTCCTACAATGAGCAGTTCTTC. Translated, it gives CSARDMLSSYNEQFF.

This clonotype occurred a few times. The chain joins TRBV19 to TRBJ2-1, with TRBD2 matching 10 bases. Germline V CDR1 and CDR2: LNHDA, SQIVND (reference sequence). CDR3 length: 17 residues. V shed 7 bases and J 9 bases; nucleotides not matched to a gene: 18. The CDR3 reads CASTWSSGRTGSAEQFF. The CDR3, as DNA: TGTGCCAGTACTTGGTCTAGCGGGAGAACGGGTTCTGCTGAGCAGTTCTTC.

This clonotype was observed a handful of times. The rearrangement links TRBV7-9 to TRBJ2-1, with a tentative D call TRBD1 (5 bases). Germline V lookup: CDR1 SEHNR, CDR2 FQNEAQ (reference sequence). This CDR3 comprises 16 residues. Trimming left V 4 bases short and J 1 base short, with 14 bases between. CDR3 protein: CASSSSVGVSYNEQFF. CDR3 DNA: TGTGCCAGCAGCTCTTCAGTAGGGGTTTCCTACAATGAGCAGTTCTTC.

There are many counts of this clonotype. The V and J genes are TRBV7-9 and TRBJ2-5, with a tentative D call TRBD2 (6 bases). Trimming removed 1 base from V and 7 bases from J, with 10 bases in between. Germline V gives CDR1 SEHNR, CDR2 FQNEAQ (reference sequence). This CDR3 contains 13 residues. This CDR3 reads CASSLELAGTQYF. CDR3 in DNA: TGTGCCAGCAGCTTAGAACTAGCCGGGACCCAGTACTTC. Together with reference TRBV7-9 and TRBJ2-5, the CDR3 gives the full variable domain: DTGVSQNPRHKITKRGQNVTFRCDPISEHNRLYWYRQTLGQGPEFLTYFQNEAQLEKSRLLSDRFSAERPKGSFSTLEIQRTEQGDSAMYLCASSLELAGTQYFGPGTRLLVL.

This clonotype has at least ten counts. This sequence joins TRBV7-6 and TRBJ2-1; no reliable D call. The V gene's germline CDR1 is SGHVS and CDR2 FNYEAQ. The CDR3 spans 11 residues. The V end lost 5 bases, the J end lost 5 bases, and 4 bases lay between the germline ends. The CDR3 spells CASSNDNEQFF. CDR3 DNA: TGTGCCAGCAGCAACGACAATGAGCAGTTCTTC.

In this sample, this clonotype turned up a few times. CDR3 amino acids: CASSPPVSGSTNEQFF. CDR3 sequence (DNA): TGTGCCAGCTCACCACCGGTCAGCGGGAGTACCAATGAGCAGTTCTTC. This chain connects TRBV18 to TRBJ2-1, with 8 bases matching TRBD2. The V gene's germline CDR1 is KGHSH and CDR2 LQKENI. V shed 0 bases, J shed 6 bases, and the junction held 7 bases outside the gene matches. CDR3 length: 16 amino acids.

This clonotype was seen a handful of times. V gene TRBV5-1 combines with J gene TRBJ2-1; D perhaps matches TRBD1 (5 bases). Looked up from germline, CDR1 is SGHRS and CDR2 is YFSETQ. The germline V and J ends were trimmed by 1 base and 3 bases, with 8 bases remaining between them. The CDR3 extends over 14 amino acids. The CDR3: CASSLYDSYNEQFF. CDR3 bases: TGCGCCAGCAGCTTGTACGACAGCTACAATGAGCAGTTCTTC.

This rearrangement joins TRBV7-2 to TRBJ2-7, with D hard to call. Germline-derived CDR1 and CDR2 are SGHTA and FQGNSA. CDR3 length equals 14 residues. The V and J ends lost 5 bases and 5 bases respectively, with 16 bases between them. The CDR3 bases are TGTGCCAGCAGCCCCGTGGCGTTAAATAACGAGCAGTACTTC. It translates to CASSPVALNNEQYF.

As for this clonotype: Being one base from a much bigger clone, this may be a read error. The chain uses TRBV5-5 and TRBJ1-4; D gene uncertain. V was clipped by 5 bases and J by 5 bases, with 7 bases between them. The CDR3 covers 12 residues. Germline V gene data show CDR1 as SGHKS and CDR2 as YYEKEE (reference sequence). In DNA form, the CDR3 reads TGTGCCAGCAGGACGGCGAATGAAAAACTGTTTTTT. Translated: CASRTANEKLFF.

The chain employs TRBV20-1 and TRBJ2-6, with D unclear. V was cut by 6 bases and J by 0 bases, with 15 bases left in between. The CDR3 spans 16 residues. Germline loops: CDR1 DFQATT, CDR2 SNEGSKA (reference sequence). The CDR3 DNA reads as TGCAGTGCAACCGACATGGAACTCTCTGGGGCCAACGTCCTGACTTTC. Encoded protein: CSATDMELSGANVLTF.

This sequence joins TRBV6-2 or TRBV6-3 and TRBJ2-1; 10 bases agree with TRBD2. The germline gives CDR1 MNHEY, CDR2 SVGEGT. The CDR3 is 16 amino acids. Trimming cost V 2 bases and J 11 bases; bases outside gene matches: 12. The CDR3 loop is CASSYGLAGVREKQFF. CDR3 coding DNA: TGTGCCAGCAGTTACGGGCTAGCGGGAGTGCGGGAAAAGCAGTTCTTC.